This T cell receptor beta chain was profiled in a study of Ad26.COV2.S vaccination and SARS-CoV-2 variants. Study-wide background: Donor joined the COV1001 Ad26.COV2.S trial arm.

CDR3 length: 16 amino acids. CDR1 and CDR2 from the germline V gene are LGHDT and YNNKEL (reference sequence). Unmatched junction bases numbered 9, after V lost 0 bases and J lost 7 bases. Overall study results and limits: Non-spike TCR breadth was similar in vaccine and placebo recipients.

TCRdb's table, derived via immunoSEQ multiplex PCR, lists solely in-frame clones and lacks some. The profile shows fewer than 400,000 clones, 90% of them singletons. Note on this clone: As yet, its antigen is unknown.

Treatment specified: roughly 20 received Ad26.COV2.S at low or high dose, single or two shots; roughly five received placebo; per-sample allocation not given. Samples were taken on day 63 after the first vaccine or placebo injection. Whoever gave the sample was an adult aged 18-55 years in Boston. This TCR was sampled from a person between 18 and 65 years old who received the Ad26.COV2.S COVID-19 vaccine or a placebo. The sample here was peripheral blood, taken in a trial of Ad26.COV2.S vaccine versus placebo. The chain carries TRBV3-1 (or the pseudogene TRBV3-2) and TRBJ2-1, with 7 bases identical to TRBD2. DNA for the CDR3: TGTGCCAGCAGCCAAGAGGGGGAGGGCCGGATGAATGAGCAGTTCTTC. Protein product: CASSQEGEGRMNEQFF.